The 9 T cell receptor beta chains listed next were all sequenced from one sample in a study of vaccination effects on CD4 cells after COVID-19 (dated by TCRdb to between 2022 and 2023). The library relied on the immunoSEQ multiplex PCR assay. The immuneACCESS repertoire file appears here via TCRdb, limited to in-frame rearrangements. These files lack a portion of the clones; in checked studies, under half of the deficit traces to unresolved V genes, and the cause of the others is not known. The sample records about 22,000 clones, approximately 77% of which are singletons. The ten largest clonotypes hold 10% to 13% of the sample. The ViraFEST assay stimulated PBMC with viral peptide pools and then used TCR sequencing to identify antigen-specific CD4+ T cell clonotypes by expansion. After more than nine days of culture, CD4+ T cells were isolated with the EasySep CD4+ T cell isolation kit. Participants received two doses of either the BNT162b2 or the mRNA-1273 mRNA SARS-CoV-2 vaccine.

These receptors have no known antigen. Sequencing used CD4+ T cells from PBMCs cultured with HCoV-NL63 spike peptides, obtained after COVID-19 vaccination. The sample's cell subset or site label, in plain terms: HCoV-NL63 spike overlapping peptide pool stimulation. The receptor set was obtained from a human donor who received a COVID-19 vaccine.

CDR3 protein: CASSQGRVGNSNQPQHF. In nucleotides, the CDR3 is TGCGCCAGCAGTCAAGGCAGGGTGGGGAATAGCAATCAGCCCCAGCATTTT. The chain links TRBV23-1 to TRBJ1-5, with TRBD1 as a possible D gene (5 bases). TRBV23-1 belongs to the ORF category, with a function that is uncertain. The ends were cut back, 2 bases at V and 0 bases at J, with 14 bases in the middle. The CDR3 runs 17 residues.

A remark on this clone: This sample also contains other DNA sequences that code for the same CDR3. This sequence joins TRBV5-1 and TRBJ2-5, with D tentatively TRBD1 or TRBD2 (5 bases each). This CDR3 region has 15 residues. Germline-derived CDR1 and CDR2 are SGHRS and YFSETQ. Between the trimmed V and J ends, which lost 0 bases and 2 bases, there was a span of 11 bases. CDR3 sequence: CASSLAGGVQETQYF. CDR3 coding DNA: TGCGCCAGCAGCTTGGCTGGGGGTGTGCAAGAGACCCAGTACTTC.

This clone showed up just a few times. The rearrangement uses TRBV5-1 and TRBJ2-7; D gene uncertain. The germline V and J ends were trimmed by 6 bases and 5 bases, with 15 bases remaining between them. The germline V gene has CDR1 SGHRS and CDR2 YFSETQ. The length of the CDR3 is 13 residues. The CDR3 DNA sequence: TGCGCCAGCACCTCGGCAGGCTTCAACGAGCAGTACTTC. As protein: CASTSAGFNEQYF.

This clone was seen once. The chain combines TRBV21-1 with TRBJ2-5; no DNA check was done on the table's D call, TRBD1. TRBV21-1 represents a pseudogene. This CDR3 region has 13 residues. CDR3 nucleotides: TGTGCCAGCAGCAAAGGGGCACATGAGACCCAGTACTTC. Translated, it gives CASSKGAHETQYF.

This clone has a single count. The chain combines TRBV27 with TRBJ2-7; 10 nucleotides agree with TRBD1. V lost 11 bases to trimming and J lost 6 bases; unmatched junction nucleotides: 19. The CDR3 extends over 16 amino acids. Germline values: CDR1 MNHEY, CDR2 SMNVEV (reference sequence). The CDR3: CAGKPVNRDRGCEQYF. CDR3 in DNA: TGTGCCGGTAAACCTGTGAACCGGGACAGGGGATGCGAGCAGTACTTC.

This chain uses TRBV3-1 (or the pseudogene TRBV3-2) with TRBJ2-7; TRBD2 agrees at 12 bases. J was trimmed by 3 bases and V by 5 bases; bases with no gene match: 11. Germline V gene data show CDR1 as LGHDT and CDR2 as YNNKEL (reference sequence). This CDR3 is built from 17 residues. The CDR3 DNA reads TGTGCCAGCAGCTCGATAGGACTAGCGGGGATCCACTACGAGCAGTACTTC. It codes for CASSSIGLAGIHYEQYF.

The chain is built from TRBV4-1 and TRBJ2-1, with 8 bases aligning to TRBD2. The trim removed 4 bases at V and 9 bases at J, leaving 17 bases unmatched. The CDR3 extends over 17 amino acids. Germline V gene sequence: CDR1 MGHRA, CDR2 YSYEKL. The CDR3 here is CASSPYLSAGGPIEQFF. The CDR3 coding sequence is TGCGCCAGCAGCCCGTATCTTTCGGCGGGAGGCCCCATTGAGCAGTTCTTC.

In its sample, this clone was seen a few times. This rearrangement joins TRBV11-3 to TRBJ2-3; a possible D gene is TRBD2 (6 bases). Germline V gives CDR1 SGHNT, CDR2 YENEEA. The CDR3 loop spans 15 amino acids. V lost 1 base and J 3 bases, leaving 11 bases between the germline ends. In nucleotides, the CDR3 is TGTGCCAGCAGCTTAGGCGGGACTTTGACAGATACGCAGTATTTT. It yields the protein CASSLGGTLTDTQYF.

The chain links TRBV6-2 or TRBV6-3 to TRBJ2-7, with D possibly called TRBD1 or TRBD2 (6 bases each). The CDR3 covers 14 residues. The V end was cut by 1 base, the J end by 6 bases, with 13 bases between. CDR1 is MNHEY and CDR2 is SVGEGT in the germline V gene. CDR3 loop: CASSYFGGLGEQYF. The CDR3 bases are TGTGCCAGCAGTTACTTTGGGGGGCTGGGCGAGCAGTACTTC.